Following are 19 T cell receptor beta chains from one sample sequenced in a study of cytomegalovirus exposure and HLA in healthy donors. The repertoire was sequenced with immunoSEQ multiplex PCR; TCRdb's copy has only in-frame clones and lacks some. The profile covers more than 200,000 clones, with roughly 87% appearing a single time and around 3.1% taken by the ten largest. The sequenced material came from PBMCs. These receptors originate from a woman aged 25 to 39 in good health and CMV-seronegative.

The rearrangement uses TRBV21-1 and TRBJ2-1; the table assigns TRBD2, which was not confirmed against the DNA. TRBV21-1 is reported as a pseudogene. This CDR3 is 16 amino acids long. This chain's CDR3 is CASSKRCVPPYNEQFF. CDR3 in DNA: TGTGCCAGCAGCAAAAGATGCGTACCCCCCTACAATGAGCAGTTCTTC.

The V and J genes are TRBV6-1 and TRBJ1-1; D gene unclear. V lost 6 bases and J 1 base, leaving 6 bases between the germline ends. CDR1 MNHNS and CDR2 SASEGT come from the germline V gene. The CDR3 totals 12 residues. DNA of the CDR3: TGTGCCAGCAGAGCATCGAACACTGAAGCTTTCTTT. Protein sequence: CASRASNTEAFF.

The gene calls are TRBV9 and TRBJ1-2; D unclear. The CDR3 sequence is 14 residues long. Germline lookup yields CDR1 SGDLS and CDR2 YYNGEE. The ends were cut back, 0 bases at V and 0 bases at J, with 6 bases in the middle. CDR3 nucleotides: TGTGCCAGCAGCGTAGCTAGGGCTAACTATGGCTACACCTTC. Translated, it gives CASSVARANYGYTF.

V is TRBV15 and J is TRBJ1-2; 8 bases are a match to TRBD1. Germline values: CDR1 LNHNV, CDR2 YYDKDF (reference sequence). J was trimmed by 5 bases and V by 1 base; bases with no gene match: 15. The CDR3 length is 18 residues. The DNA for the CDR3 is TGTGCCACCAGCAGAGGCCAGGACAGGGTAAATCTTCGGTATGGCTACACCTTC. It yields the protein CATSRGQDRVNLRYGYTF.

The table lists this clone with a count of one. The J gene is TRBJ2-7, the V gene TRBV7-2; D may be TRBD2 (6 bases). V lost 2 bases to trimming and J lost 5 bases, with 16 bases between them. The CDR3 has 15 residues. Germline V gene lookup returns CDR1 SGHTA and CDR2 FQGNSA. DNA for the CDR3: TGTGCCAGCAGCTTACAACACACTAGCCCCAACGAGCAGTACTTC. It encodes CASSLQHTSPNEQYF.

The CDR3 region has the DNA TGTGCCAGCAGTTTCCCGCTCGGGTTAGCGGGAGACTACGAGCAGTACTTC. Its protein is CASSFPLGLAGDYEQYF. The rearrangement links TRBV28 to TRBJ2-7; 9 bases line up with TRBD2. The CDR3 loop spans 17 amino acids. V was pared by 3 bases and J by 3 bases, with 12 bases of the junction left unmatched. Germline values: CDR1 MDHEN, CDR2 SYDVKM.

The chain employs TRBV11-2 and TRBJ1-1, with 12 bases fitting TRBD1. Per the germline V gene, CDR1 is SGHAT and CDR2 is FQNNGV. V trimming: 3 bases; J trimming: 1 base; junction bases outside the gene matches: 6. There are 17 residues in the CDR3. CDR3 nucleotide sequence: TGTGCCAGCAGCTTGTCGGGACAGGGGGCTTGGAACACTGAAGCTTTCTTT. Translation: CASSLSGQGAWNTEAFF.

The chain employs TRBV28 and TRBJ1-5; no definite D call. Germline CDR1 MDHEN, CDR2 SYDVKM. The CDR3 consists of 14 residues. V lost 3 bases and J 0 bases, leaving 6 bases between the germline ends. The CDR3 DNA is TGTGCCAGCAGTTTTGACTATAGCAATCAGCCCCAGCATTTT. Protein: CASSFDYSNQPQHF.

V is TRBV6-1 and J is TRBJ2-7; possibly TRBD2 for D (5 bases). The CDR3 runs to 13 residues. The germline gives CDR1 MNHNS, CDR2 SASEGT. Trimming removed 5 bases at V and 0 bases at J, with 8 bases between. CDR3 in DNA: TGTGCCAGCAGTCTAGCCAGCTCCTACGAGCAGTACTTC. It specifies CASSLASSYEQYF.

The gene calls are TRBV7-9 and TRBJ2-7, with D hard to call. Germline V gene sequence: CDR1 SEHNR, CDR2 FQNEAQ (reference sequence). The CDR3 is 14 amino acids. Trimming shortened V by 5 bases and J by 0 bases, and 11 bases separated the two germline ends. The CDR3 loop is CASSPREISYEQYF. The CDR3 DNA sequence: TGTGCCAGCAGCCCACGCGAGATCTCCTACGAGCAGTACTTC.

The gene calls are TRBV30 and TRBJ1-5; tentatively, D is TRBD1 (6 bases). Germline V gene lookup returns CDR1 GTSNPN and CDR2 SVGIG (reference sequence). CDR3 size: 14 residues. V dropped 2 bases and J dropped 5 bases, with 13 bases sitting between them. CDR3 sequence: CAWSRASGDQPQHF. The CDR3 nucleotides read TGTGCCTGGAGTCGTGCCTCAGGGGATCAGCCCCAGCATTTT.

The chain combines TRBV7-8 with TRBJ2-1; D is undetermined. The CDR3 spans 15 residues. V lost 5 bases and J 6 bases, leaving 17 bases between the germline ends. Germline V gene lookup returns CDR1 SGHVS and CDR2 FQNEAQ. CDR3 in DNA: TGTGCCAGCAGCCTGAGTTGGGGTGCCCTCAATGAGCAGTTCTTC. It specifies CASSLSWGALNEQFF. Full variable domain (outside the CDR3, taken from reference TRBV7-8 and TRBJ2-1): GAGVSQSPRYKVAKRGQDVALRCDPISGHVSLFWYQQALGQGPEFLTYFQNEAQLDKSGLPSDRFFAERPEGSVSTLKIQRTQQEDSAVYLCASSLSWGALNEQFFGPGTRLTVL.

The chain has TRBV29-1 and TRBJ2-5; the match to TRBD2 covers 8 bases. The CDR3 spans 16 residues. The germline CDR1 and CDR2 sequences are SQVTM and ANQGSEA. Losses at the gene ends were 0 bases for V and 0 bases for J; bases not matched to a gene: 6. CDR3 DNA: TGCAGCGTTGAAGAACTAGCGGTTTTGTACCAAGAGACCCAGTACTTC. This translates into CSVEELAVLYQETQYF.

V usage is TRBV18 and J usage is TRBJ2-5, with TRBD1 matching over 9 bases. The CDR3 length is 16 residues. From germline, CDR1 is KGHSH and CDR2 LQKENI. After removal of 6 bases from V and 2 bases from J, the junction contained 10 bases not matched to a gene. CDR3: CASSRRGGTGQETQYF. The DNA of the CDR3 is TGTGCCAGCTCGCGCCGAGGCGGGACAGGGCAAGAGACCCAGTACTTC.

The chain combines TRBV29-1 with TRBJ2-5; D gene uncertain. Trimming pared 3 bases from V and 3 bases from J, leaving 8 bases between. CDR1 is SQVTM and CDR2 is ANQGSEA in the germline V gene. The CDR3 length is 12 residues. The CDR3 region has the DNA TGCAGCGTTGATGGCCCCAAAGAGACCCAGTACTTC. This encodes CSVDGPKETQYF.

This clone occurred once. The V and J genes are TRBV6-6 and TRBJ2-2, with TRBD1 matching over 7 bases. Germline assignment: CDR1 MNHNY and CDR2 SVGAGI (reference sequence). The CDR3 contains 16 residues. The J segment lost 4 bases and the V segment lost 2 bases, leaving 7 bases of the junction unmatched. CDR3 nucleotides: TGTGCCAGCAGTTACGGCCAGGGGGTCGGCACCGGGGAGCTGTTTTTT. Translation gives CASSYGQGVGTGELFF.

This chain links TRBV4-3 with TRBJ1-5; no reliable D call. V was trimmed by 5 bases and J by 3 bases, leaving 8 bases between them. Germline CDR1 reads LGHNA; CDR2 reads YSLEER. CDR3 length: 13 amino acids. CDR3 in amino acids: CASSELPNQPQHF. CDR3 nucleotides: TGCGCCAGCAGCGAGCTCCCCAATCAGCCCCAGCATTTT.

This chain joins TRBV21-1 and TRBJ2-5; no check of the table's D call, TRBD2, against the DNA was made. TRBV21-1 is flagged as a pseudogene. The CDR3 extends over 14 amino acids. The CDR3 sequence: CASSKDGGLETQYF. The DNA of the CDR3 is TGTGCCAGCAGCAAAGACGGGGGGCTGGAGACCCAGTACTTC.

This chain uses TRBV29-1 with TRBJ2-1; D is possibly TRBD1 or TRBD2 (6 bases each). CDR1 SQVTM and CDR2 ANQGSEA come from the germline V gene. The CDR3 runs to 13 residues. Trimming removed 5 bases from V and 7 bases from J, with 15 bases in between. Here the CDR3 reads CSVPDGGWNEQFF. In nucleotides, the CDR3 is TGCAGCGTTCCGGACGGGGGCTGGAATGAGCAGTTCTTC.